This T cell receptor (beta chain) is from a study of blood T cell repertoires in COVID-19. Whole-study context: Whether acute or convalescent, the COVID-19 samples came from the United States, Italy and Spain.

Germline trimming cut 1 base from V and 8 bases from J; bases unmatched to any gene: 5. Germline CDR1 GTSNPN, CDR2 SVGIG (reference sequence). The CDR3 contains 14 residues. Assay used: immunoSEQ multiplex PCR; TCRdb lists only in-frame clones, some missing. The sample holds approximately 170,000 clones, less than 90% seen once. Seattle-derived patients entered the study during active infection and were followed longitudinally. Material: peripheral blood. This receptor was identified in a woman in her seventies with COVID-19, enrolled during active disease. The chain couples TRBV30 to TRBJ1-6, with 7 bases fitting TRBD1. CDR3 sequence (DNA): TGTGCCTGGAGTGGGCAGGGGGGCTATTCACCCCTCCACTTT. This sequence encodes CAWSGQGGYSPLHF.